This T cell receptor (beta chain) was sequenced for a study of T-cell memory formation after mild COVID-19. TCRdb fed the 5' RACE reads into MiXCR, producing one record per CDR3 protein. The profile shows some 600,000 distinct CDR3 sequences, roughly 17% of them singletons. The CDR3 extends over 14 amino acids. Germline V CDR1 and CDR2: SGHNT, YENEEA. The germline V and J ends were trimmed by 0 bases and 7 bases, with 10 bases remaining between them. The chain couples TRBV11-3 to TRBJ2-1; D might be TRBD1 (5 bases). Sequencing used PBMCs or a T cell subset sorted from them (not recorded which). The TCR sequence derives from an adult woman who had mild COVID-19 (a few samples of this study predate the infection). Cell type and time point are not known. The CDR3 sequence: CASSLDLQANEQFF. The CDR3 DNA is TGTGCCAGCAGCTTAGATCTACAGGCAAATGAGCAGTTCTTC.